Listed below are T cell receptor beta chains from one sample, sequenced in a study of blood T cell repertoires in COVID-19. Generated by immunoSEQ multiplex PCR, the TCRdb table keeps only in-frame clones and is missing some. The profile covers roughly 430,000 clones, with 88% appearing a single time and approximately 2.1% taken by the ten largest. The sequencing sample was made of PBMCs or T cells enriched from blood (not recorded which). All receptors derive from a woman in her forties with acute COVID-19. CDR3s include the opening cysteine and the closing phenylalanine or tryptophan. D genes are given only for firm matches. Only some rows state a clone size, as once, few, many or a class for expanded clones.

j_gene,abundance,d_gene,v_gene,CDR3aa,CDR3nt
TRBJ2-2,-,TRBD2,TRBV3-1/TRBV3-2,CASSQVAGRTGELFF,TGTGCCAGCAGCCAAGTAGCGGGGAGAACCGGGGAGCTGTTTTTT
TRBJ2-7,once,-,TRBV28,CASSLFTSSYEQYF,TGTGCCAGCAGTCTATTCACTTCGTCCTACGAGCAGTACTTC
TRBJ2-5,-,TRBD1,TRBV7-9,CASSLLGQGLRETQYF,TGTGCCAGCAGCTTATTGGGACAGGGGTTGAGGGAGACCCAGTACTTC
TRBJ2-1,once,TRBD2,TRBV7-9,CASRARAGLAREQFF,TGTGCCAGCAGGGCTAGGGCAGGACTAGCTAGAGAGCAGTTCTTC
TRBJ1-2,-,-,TRBV21-1,CASSKGRGQNGYTF,TGTGCCAGCAGCAAAGGCAGGGGGCAGAATGGCTACACCTTC
TRBJ1-1,-,TRBD1,TRBV19,CASSLGQANTEAFF,TGTGCCAGTAGTTTGGGACAGGCGAACACTGAAGCTTTCTTT
TRBJ1-3,-,TRBD1,TRBV30,CAWDRTGEANSGNTIYF,TGTGCCTGGGACCGAACAGGGGAAGCCAACTCTGGAAACACCATATATTTT
TRBJ1-5,-,-,TRBV4-1,CASSQDFRNQPQHF,TGCGCCAGCAGCCAAGATTTTAGAAATCAGCCCCAGCATTTT
TRBJ2-5,-,-,TRBV9,CASSVAAGQETQYF,TGTGCCAGCAGCGTAGCGGCAGGTCAAGAGACCCAGTACTTC
TRBJ1-1,-,TRBD1,TRBV28,CASSSPGGAIRYTEAFF,TGTGCCAGCAGCTCTCCAGGGGGCGCGATTAGGTACACTGAAGCTTTCTTT
TRBJ2-5,-,-,TRBV11-2,CASSSFRVIAETQYF,TGTGCCAGCAGCTCCTTTCGAGTGATAGCAGAGACCCAGTACTTC
TRBJ1-2,-,TRBD1,TRBV2,CASSDDRGEYGYTF,TGTGCCAGCAGCGATGACAGGGGAGAATATGGCTACACCTTC
TRBJ1-2,-,-,TRBV24-1,CATSDSRPSGYTF,TGTGCCACCAGTGATTCCCGCCCTAGTGGCTACACCTTC
TRBJ2-2,-,-,TRBV4-2,CASSQDRASNTGELFF,TGTGCCAGCAGCCAAGACAGGGCGAGTAACACCGGGGAGCTGTTTTTT
TRBJ2-2,-,-,TRBV19,CASSLATGELFF,TGTGCCAGTAGTCTAGCGACCGGGGAGCTGTTTTTT
TRBJ1-2,-,TRBD1,TRBV30,CAWSVGTGGADYGYTF,TGTGCCTGGAGTGTGGGTACAGGGGGCGCGGACTATGGCTACACCTTC
TRBJ2-2,-,-,TRBV15,CATSRDMRVSGELFF,TGTGCCACCAGCAGAGATATGAGGGTGAGCGGGGAGCTGTTTTTT
TRBJ2-3,-,TRBD1,TRBV7-9,CASSSAGQGFTDTQYF,TGTGCCAGCAGCTCCGCTGGACAGGGGTTCACAGATACGCAGTATTTT
TRBJ2-7,-,TRBD2,TRBV4-1,CASSQGLAGRSYEQYF,TGCGCCAGCAGCCAAGGGCTAGCGGGTCGCTCCTACGAGCAGTACTTC
TRBJ2-7,-,TRBD1,TRBV18,CASSPIGGTGGEQYF,TGTGCCAGCTCACCAATAGGGGGGACAGGGGGAGAGCAGTACTTC
TRBJ2-3,-,TRBD2,TRBV4-1,CASSLAGTSGGASTDTQYF,TGCGCCAGCAGCCTTGCCGGGACTAGCGGGGGAGCTAGCACAGATACGCAGTATTTT
TRBJ2-3,once,TRBD2,TRBV5-4,CASSSLLAGGHVDTQYF,TGTGCCAGCAGCTCCCTACTAGCGGGGGGGCATGTAGATACGCAGTATTTT
TRBJ2-2,-,TRBD1,TRBV27,CASRGDRGYTGELFF,TGTGCCTCGCGGGGGGACAGGGGTTACACCGGGGAGCTGTTTTTT
TRBJ1-5,-,TRBD1,TRBV6-6,CASRPRTGTPNQPQHF,TGTGCCAGCAGACCCAGGACAGGGACTCCTAATCAGCCCCAGCATTTT
TRBJ1-2,-,TRBD1,TRBV4-2,CASSQDQGVGGYTF,TGTGCCAGCAGCCAAGATCAGGGGGTTGGGGGCTACACCTTC
TRBJ2-1,-,TRBD2,TRBV7-9,CASSPQRDGRYNEQFF,TGTGCCAGCAGCCCTCAGCGGGACGGACGATACAATGAGCAGTTCTTC
TRBJ1-4,-,-,TRBV29-1,CSVVRQGNEKLFF,TGCAGCGTTGTCCGCCAGGGTAATGAAAAACTGTTTTTT
TRBJ2-1,-,TRBD1,TRBV4-1,CASSQAGQGNEQFF,TGCGCCAGCAGCCAAGCCGGACAGGGTAATGAGCAGTTCTTC
TRBJ1-2,-,TRBD1,TRBV7-2,CASSLVGQDVYTF,TGTGCCAGCAGCTTAGTGGGACAGGACGTTTACACCTTC
TRBJ1-1,-,TRBD1,TRBV19,CASSMDREVSEAFF,TGTGCCAGTAGTATGGACAGGGAAGTATCTGAAGCTTTCTTT
TRBJ1-1,once,TRBD1,TRBV20-1,CSASPAGGIRNTEAFF,TGCAGTGCTAGTCCAGCAGGGGGTATAAGAAACACTGAAGCTTTCTTT
TRBJ1-1,-,TRBD1,TRBV30,CAWNTGGLDEAFF,TGTGCCTGGAATACAGGGGGCCTGGATGAAGCTTTCTTT
TRBJ1-4,-,TRBD1,TRBV6-5,CATGQPNEKLFF,TGTGCCACGGGACAGCCCAATGAAAAACTGTTTTTT
TRBJ2-1,-,TRBD2,TRBV27,CASSLQDLAGVNEQFF,TGTGCCAGCAGTTTACAAGACTTAGCGGGGGTCAATGAGCAGTTCTTC
TRBJ1-2,-,-,TRBV5-4,CASTRLPQNYGYTF,TGTGCCAGCACTAGACTACCCCAGAACTATGGCTACACCTTC
TRBJ1-2,-,-,TRBV2,CASSEGASTF,TGTGCCAGCAGTGAAGGGGCCTCTACCTTC
TRBJ1-1,-,-,TRBV2,CASSEAGRVGTEAFF,TGTGCCAGCAGTGAAGCAGGTCGGGTCGGAACTGAAGCTTTCTTT
TRBJ1-4,once,-,TRBV30,CAWSGGPYNEKLFF,TGTGCCTGGAGTGGGGGGCCCTATAATGAAAAACTGTTTTTT
TRBJ1-2,-,-,TRBV20-1,CSASEAVGFGYTF,TGCAGTGCTAGTGAGGCGGTTGGTTTTGGCTACACCTTC
TRBJ2-1,once,TRBD2,TRBV2,CASRAGAVAGGSSYNEQFF,TGTGCCAGCAGGGCGGGTGCGGTAGCGGGGGGCAGCTCCTACAATGAGCAGTTCTTC